Listed below are T cell receptor beta chains from one sample, sequenced in a study of blood T cell repertoires in COVID-19. Measured with immunoSEQ multiplex PCR; TCRdb has only the in-frame clones, and not every one. The table shows about 220,000 clones, with roughly 80% occurring only once. The sequencing sample was made of peripheral blood. Receptor source: a man under 40 with active or convalescent COVID-19. CDR3s include the opening cysteine and the closing phenylalanine or tryptophan. The D gene is left open where the match is weak. Clone size is stated in some rows and not others, as once, few, many or a class when expanded.

abundance | j_gene | d_gene | v_gene | CDR3nt | CDR3aa
few | TRBJ1-3 | NA | TRBV28 | TGTGCCAGCAGTGCCGTGGGAGCTGGAAACACCATATATTTT | CASSAVGAGNTIYF
NA | TRBJ2-7 | NA | TRBV6-6 | TGTGCCAGCAGTCACTACCAGGGGTCCGCCTACGAGCAGTACTTC | CASSHYQGSAYEQYF
NA | TRBJ2-5 | TRBD1 | TRBV6-6 | TGTGCCAGCAGTTACACAGGGGCGATTTCACAAGAGACCCAGTACTTC | CASSYTGAISQETQYF
NA | TRBJ2-5 | NA | TRBV2 | TGTGCCAGCATCCGGGTACGAGGGGGAGAGACCCAGTACTTC | CASIRVRGGETQYF
once | TRBJ2-1 | NA | TRBV7-2 | TGTGCCAGCAGCTTAGGGGGCCTATCCGAGCAGTTCTTC | CASSLGGLSEQFF
NA | TRBJ1-1 | NA | TRBV5-5 | TGTGCCAGCAGCTTGGTGGCTCACAGGGCGAACACTGAAGCTTTCTTT | CASSLVAHRANTEAFF
once | TRBJ1-6 | NA | TRBV29-1 | TGCAGCGTTAGGGGAACTGGTAATTCACCCCTCCACTTT | CSVRGTGNSPLHF
NA | TRBJ2-7 | NA | TRBV27 | TGTGCCAGCAGTCAGGGCCCCTACGAGCAGTACTTC | CASSQGPYEQYF
NA | TRBJ1-2 | NA | TRBV6-5 | TGTGCCAGCAGCCTTAACCACGGGGGTGGCTACACCTTC | CASSLNHGGGYTF
NA | TRBJ1-1 | NA | TRBV14 | TGTGCCAGCAGCCGCAATGGGGCAGCGAACACTGAAGCTTTCTTT | CASSRNGAANTEAFF
NA | TRBJ1-5 | TRBD1 | TRBV4-1 | TGCGCCAGCAGCCCAGGGACAGGGAGGGATCAGCCCCAGCATTTT | CASSPGTGRDQPQHF
NA | TRBJ1-1 | TRBD1 | TRBV29-1 | TGCAGCGTTGAACGGGACAGCTCTTCGAACACTGAAGCTTTCTTT | CSVERDSSSNTEAFF
NA | TRBJ1-1 | NA | TRBV21-1 | TGTGCCAGCAGCAATGAGGACAGGTACAAACTAGAAGCTTTCTTT | CASSNEDRYKLEAFF
NA | TRBJ2-3 | NA | TRBV6-5 | TGTGCCAGCAGACAGGGTTTAACAGATACGCAGTATTTT | CASRQGLTDTQYF
NA | TRBJ2-7 | TRBD1 | TRBV28 | TGTGCCAGCAGTTCTCCGGGACAGGGGAGGTACGAGCAGTACTTC | CASSSPGQGRYEQYF
NA | TRBJ2-3 | NA | TRBV5-1 | TGCGCCAGCAGCCCCGCGGCAAGCACAGATACGCAGTATTTT | CASSPAASTDTQYF
once | TRBJ1-5 | NA | TRBV3-1/TRBV3-2 | TGTGCCAGCAGCCATGGGGGGGGTCTGCAACAGCCCCAGCATTTT | CASSHGGGLQQPQHF
NA | TRBJ2-2 | NA | TRBV19 | TGTGCCAGTAGTCCCGAGGGGAACACCGGGGAGCTGTTTTTT | CASSPEGNTGELFF
NA | TRBJ1-2 | NA | TRBV28 | TGTGCCTGCCGACAGAACTATGGCTACACCTTC | CACRQNYGYTF
NA | TRBJ2-3 | NA | TRBV19 | TGTGCCAGTCGGGCGGCAGGGTCCCTAGATACGCAGTATTTT | CASRAAGSLDTQYF
NA | TRBJ2-7 | TRBD2 | TRBV11-2 | TGTGCCAGCAGCAAGCGACTAGCGGCTTCCTACGAGCAGTACTTC | CASSKRLAASYEQYF
NA | TRBJ1-2 | NA | TRBV19 | TGTGCCAGTAGTATGGGGGCAGTCTATGGCTACACCTTC | CASSMGAVYGYTF
NA | TRBJ2-1 | TRBD2 | TRBV18 | TGTGCCAGCTCAAGCGGGGGATCCTACAATGAGCAGTTCTTC | CASSSGGSYNEQFF
NA | TRBJ2-3 | NA | TRBV6-5 | TGTGCCAGCCACCGGAGGGATACGCAGTATTTT | CASHRRDTQYF
NA | TRBJ1-2 | TRBD1 | TRBV3-1/TRBV3-2 | TGTGCCAGCAGCCTTGACAGGGCCTATGGCTACACCTTC | CASSLDRAYGYTF
NA | TRBJ2-2 | NA | TRBV5-4 | TGTGCCAGCACCCCGGGGAGCTCGAACACCGGGGAGCTGTTTTTT | CASTPGSSNTGELFF
NA | TRBJ2-2 | NA | TRBV10-3 | TGTGCCTCAATGACCAGGGCGGACACCGGGGAGCTGTTTTTT | CASMTRADTGELFF
NA | TRBJ2-7 | TRBD1 | TRBV11-1 | TGTGCCAGCAGCCCCAAGTTTAGGGGGCGCCCCGAGCAGTACTTC | CASSPKFRGRPEQYF
NA | TRBJ2-7 | NA | TRBV11-3 | TGTGCCAGCAGCTCAGGGAACTACGAGCAGTACTTC | CASSSGNYEQYF
once | TRBJ1-2 | NA | TRBV29-1 | TGCAGCCACCAAGCGGGGGGAGGCTACACCTTC | CSHQAGGGYTF
NA | TRBJ2-1 | TRBD1 | TRBV19 | TGTGCCAGTAGTAAGGACAGGGTTGAGCAGTTCTTC | CASSKDRVEQFF
once | TRBJ2-1 | NA | TRBV28 | TGTGCCAGCAGTTTATTCCCGAATGAGCAGTTCTTC | CASSLFPNEQFF
NA | TRBJ2-7 | NA | TRBV7-9 | TGTGCCAGCACCAACCGGGACATCCCATACGAGCAGTACTTC | CASTNRDIPYEQYF
NA | TRBJ2-1 | TRBD2 | TRBV7-9 | TGTGCCAGCAGCCGATTGACTAGCGGGGAGGTTAAGGGTGAGCAGTTCTTC | CASSRLTSGEVKGEQFF
NA | TRBJ2-7 | NA | TRBV7-9 | TGTGCCAGCGCCGCGGGTCTAAGCTCCTACGAGCAGTACTTC | CASAAGLSSYEQYF
NA | TRBJ2-2 | NA | TRBV5-4 | TGTGCCAGCAGCTTTCAAGGGGGGGTGAACGGGGAGCTGTTTTTT | CASSFQGGVNGELFF
NA | TRBJ1-2 | NA | TRBV12-5 | TGTGCTAGTGGGACAGGTTTTTGGTACACCTTC | CASGTGFWYTF
NA | TRBJ2-7 | NA | TRBV6-5 | TGTGCCAGCAGCCGAAACGCTAACGAGCAGTACTTC | CASSRNANEQYF
NA | TRBJ1-2 | TRBD1 | TRBV6-2/TRBV6-3 | TGTGCCAGCAGTTCCACGAGACAGGGGGCCTATGGCTACACCTTC | CASSSTRQGAYGYTF
NA | TRBJ2-1 | TRBD1 | TRBV29-1 | TGCAGCGTTGAAGGGTCTTTGGACAGGGCCACCTACAATGAGCAGTTCTTC | CSVEGSLDRATYNEQFF
NA | TRBJ1-6 | NA | TRBV6-2/TRBV6-3 | TGTGCCAGCAGTCCCCCGGGGACTCTAACCCTCCACTTT | CASSPPGTLTLHF
NA | TRBJ2-1 | NA | TRBV4-3 | TGCGCCAGCAGCCAAGAGGTTGGTAGCGGAGCCTCCTACAATGAGCAGTTCTTC | CASSQEVGSGASYNEQFF
NA | TRBJ1-1 | NA | TRBV11-2 | TGTGCCAGCACCCCGTTTCCGGGGAACACTGAAGCTTTCTTT | CASTPFPGNTEAFF
NA | TRBJ1-2 | NA | TRBV5-5 | TGTGCCAGCAGCCCGGGGGGCGGGGGGGGCTATGGCTACACCTTC | CASSPGGGGGYGYTF
once | TRBJ1-2 | NA | TRBV9 | TGTGCCAGCAGCCCAGGGAATGGCTACACCTTC | CASSPGNGYTF
NA | TRBJ1-2 | NA | TRBV9 | TGTGCCAGCAGCGTAGGGTCAGGGTACGGCTACACCTTC | CASSVGSGYGYTF
NA | TRBJ2-7 | TRBD2 | TRBV12-3/TRBV12-4 | TGTGCCAGCGGAACTCGACTAGCGTCGGGGCAGTACTTC | CASGTRLASGQYF
NA | TRBJ1-2 | TRBD1 | TRBV6-5 | TGTGCCAGCAGTTACCCCCTCGGGACAGGGGACTATGGCTACACCTTC | CASSYPLGTGDYGYTF
NA | TRBJ2-1 | NA | TRBV7-9 | TGTGCCAGCAGCTTACAGGGGGGACCCTACAATGAGCAGTTCTTC | CASSLQGGPYNEQFF
NA | TRBJ1-2 | TRBD1 | TRBV4-2 | TGTGCCAGCAGCCAAGTTCAGGGGGACTATGGCTACACCTTC | CASSQVQGDYGYTF
NA | TRBJ2-1 | NA | TRBV10-2 | TGCGCCAGCGGAGGGTTATTAGGGCAGGGGGGCAATGAGCAGTTCTTC | CASGGLLGQGGNEQFF
NA | TRBJ1-2 | NA | TRBV5-4 | TGTGCCAGCAGCCCGGGAAGGGACCCAGGGGATGGCTACACCTTC | CASSPGRDPGDGYTF
NA | TRBJ1-2 | NA | TRBV6-5 | TGTGCCAGCAGTTACTCCGGGACATCCGATGGCTACACCTTC | CASSYSGTSDGYTF
NA | TRBJ1-6 | NA | TRBV9 | TGTGCCAGCAGCGTAGAATCGACACTTGACTCCTATAATTCACCCCTCCACTTT | CASSVESTLDSYNSPLHF